This TCR beta chain was sequenced during a study of CD4 and CD8 cells across lung adenocarcinoma regions. In TCRdb, the PCR reads were re-called with MiXCR into one record per CDR3 protein. The data contain about 25,000 distinct CDR3 sequences, 50% to 55% of them singletons. This clonotype is medium-sized (0.01 to 0.1%) by share. The sequence was obtained from a male donor with lung adenocarcinoma. The CD4 and CD8 labels of this study may be unreliable. The sample was CD8+ T cells from the center of a lung tumor.

In nucleotides, the CDR3 is TGTGCCAGCAGTGAATATGGGGGGTACCAAGAGACCCAGTACTTC. This gives the protein CASSEYGGYQETQYF. The chain employs TRBV25-1 and TRBJ2-5, with D perhaps matching TRBD2 (6 bases). The CDR3 is 15 residues long. Germline lookup yields CDR1 MGHDK and CDR2 SYGVNS. Trimming removed 0 bases at V and 0 bases at J, with 8 bases between. The variable domain in full, with the rest retrieved from reference TRBV25-1 and TRBJ2-5, is EADIYQTPRYLVIGTGKKITLECSQTMGHDKMYWYQQDPGMELHLIHYSYGVNSTEKGDLSSESTVSRIRTEHFPLTLESARPSHTSQYLCASSEYGGYQETQYFGPGTRLLVL.